This T cell receptor (beta chain) comes out of a study of PD-1 blockade in classical Hodgkin lymphoma. The assay was immunoSEQ multiplex PCR, and TCRdb's table has in-frame clones only and misses some. The data show 20,000 to 25,000 clones, about 73% seen once. CDR3 length equals 14 residues. Time point reported: cycle 4 day 1 (C4D1), after around six weeks of nivolumab. Each patient experienced a relapse that followed autologous stem cell transplantation, and brentuximab vedotin exposure varied. The sequence was obtained from a human donor with classical Hodgkin lymphoma. This chain joins TRBV21-1 and TRBJ1-1. TRBV21-1 is marked as a pseudogene. This specimen was peripheral blood mononuclear cells (PBMCs), taken before the fourth cycle of nivolumab. CDR3 nucleotide sequence: TGTGCCAGCAGCAAACGGGACGGATACACTGAAGCTTTCTTT. This codes for CASSKRDGYTEAFF.